This T cell receptor (beta chain) was observed in a study of human T cells and chemical hapten exposure. This clonotype was found a few times. Specified time point: patch test 2, 6 weeks after DPC sensitization. The treatment was: therapeutic diphenylcyclopropenone sensitization with weekly scalp DPC. This CDR3 spans 12 amino acids. CDR1 and CDR2 from the germline V gene are MDHEN and SYDVKM. V lost 10 bases and J lost 6, with 16 bases in between. TCRdb passed the RACE reads through MiXCR, listing each CDR3 protein once. The profile covers under 100,000 distinct CDR3 sequences, with around 10% appearing a single time and about 3% taken by the ten largest.

The receptor's source is a woman aged 40 to 50 with alopecia areata. Some clones in this sample may be carry-over from other donors' samples. This chain links TRBV28 with TRBJ2-7; D call uncertain. This specimen was whole blood, taken in connection with sensitization to the hapten diphenylcyclopropenone (DPC). CDR3 coding DNA: TGTGCCACCCTCTCTTCCGCCTCCGAGCAGTACTTC. Its protein is CATLSSASEQYF.